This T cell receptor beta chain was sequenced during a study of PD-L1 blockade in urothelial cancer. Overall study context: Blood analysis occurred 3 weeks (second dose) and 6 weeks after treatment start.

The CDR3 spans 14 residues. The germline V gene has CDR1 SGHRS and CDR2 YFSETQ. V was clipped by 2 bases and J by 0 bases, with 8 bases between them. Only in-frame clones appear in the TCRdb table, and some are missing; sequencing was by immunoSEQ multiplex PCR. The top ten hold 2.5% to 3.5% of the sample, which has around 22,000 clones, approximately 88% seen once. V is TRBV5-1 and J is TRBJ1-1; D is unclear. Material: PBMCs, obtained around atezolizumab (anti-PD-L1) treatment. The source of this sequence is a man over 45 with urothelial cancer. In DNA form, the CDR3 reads TGCGCCAGCAGCTTTGACGGGATGAACACTGAAGCTTTCTTT. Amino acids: CASSFDGMNTEAFF.